A single sample is the source of the 26 T cell receptor beta chains below, sequenced in a study of cytomegalovirus exposure and HLA in healthy donors listed by TCRdb under 2017. Library construction relied on the immunoSEQ multiplex PCR assay. For the multiplex PCR, a mixture combining 60 forward primers for TCR Vbeta segments and 13 reverse primers for TCR Jbeta segments was used. TCRdb took this table from immuneACCESS and kept in-frame rearrangements with V and J called. Such tables lack part of the clones; where checked against another copy, unresolved V genes explain under half of the gap, and the rest is unexplained. The sample table holds roughly 180,000 clones, of which 75% to 80% were seen once. The top ten hold approximately 2.9% of the sample. The sample was PBMCs. The source of these receptors is a female donor in good health and CMV-seronegative.

J is TRBJ2-5 and V is TRBV4-1; 10 bases map to TRBD2. Germline values: CDR1 MGHRA, CDR2 YSYEKL. The V and J ends lost 1 base and 4 bases, in that order; junction bases with no gene match: 9. The CDR3 consists of 17 residues. CDR3 DNA: TGCGCCAGCAGCCAAGGGGGAGTAGCGGGGGGAGGAGAGACCCAGTACTTC. Translated, it gives CASSQGGVAGGGETQYF.

J is TRBJ2-3 and V is TRBV9, with 12 bases lining up with TRBD2. In germline, CDR1 is SGDLS, CDR2 YYNGEE. V dropped 0 bases and J dropped 4; count of bases not matched to a gene: 6. This CDR3 contains 17 residues. The CDR3 nucleotides are TGTGCCAGCAGCGTAGATCCTAGCGGGGGGGCAGCAGATACGCAGTATTTT. Translating it yields CASSVDPSGGAADTQYF.

The gene calls are TRBV5-1 and TRBJ1-4, with 9 positions matching TRBD1. The ends lost 0 bases at V and 4 bases at J; junction bases unmatched: 7. The CDR3 sequence is 17 residues long. Germline V gene sequence: CDR1 SGHRS, CDR2 YFSETQ. The CDR3 DNA follows: TGCGCCAGCAGCTTGGGGCGGACAGGGGATGGTAATGAAAAACTGTTTTTT. It yields the protein CASSLGRTGDGNEKLFF.

The chain has TRBV28 and TRBJ2-1; 14 bases agree with TRBD2. This CDR3 is built from 17 residues. V dropped 5 bases and J dropped 7; count of bases not matched to a gene: 10. Germline V gene sequence: CDR1 MDHEN, CDR2 SYDVKM. The CDR3 region is CASSAGTSGSPPNEQFF. The DNA for the CDR3 is TGTGCCAGCAGTGCGGGGACTAGCGGGAGCCCCCCTAATGAGCAGTTCTTC.

The rearrangement joins TRBV5-4 to TRBJ2-2; TRBD1 matches 7 bases. Germline loops: CDR1 SGHNT, CDR2 YYREEE (reference sequence). Trimming at V came to 4 bases and at J to 2 bases, leaving 8 bases not matched to a gene. This CDR3 has 16 residues. The DNA for the CDR3 is TGTGCCAGCAGCACCGGGACAGCCCTAAACACCGGGGAGCTGTTTTTT. Protein product: CASSTGTALNTGELFF.

The chain is built from TRBV5-6 and TRBJ1-5, with a possible D match to TRBD1 (5 bases). The length of the CDR3 is 14 residues. The germline V gene encodes CDR1 SGHDT and CDR2 YYEEEE. Trimming removed 3 bases from V and 1 base from J, with 8 bases in between. CDR3 in amino acids: CASSWRGSNQPQHF. CDR3 in DNA: TGTGCCAGCAGCTGGCGGGGGAGCAATCAGCCCCAGCATTTT.

The rearrangement uses TRBV6-5 and TRBJ1-1; D possibly corresponds to TRBD1 (5 bases). Trimming left V 2 bases short and J 1 base short, with 5 bases between. Per germline, CDR1 MNHEY and CDR2 SVGAGI. The CDR3 is 13 amino acids. CDR3 loop: CASSYGQNTEAFF. CDR3 DNA sequence: TGTGCCAGCAGTTACGGACAGAACACTGAAGCTTTCTTT.

The V call is TRBV6-5, the J call TRBJ2-7; 10 bases map to TRBD1. Germline lookup yields CDR1 MNHEY and CDR2 SVGAGI. The junction had 6 bases not matched to a gene; V was cut back by 6 bases and J by 7 bases. This CDR3 is 13 amino acids long. CDR3 protein: CASSADRGLEQYF. CDR3 DNA sequence: TGTGCCAGCAGCGCAGACAGGGGGCTAGAGCAGTACTTC.

The chain links TRBV29-1 to TRBJ2-5; TRBD1 matches 7 bases. Per germline, CDR1 SQVTM and CDR2 ANQGSEA. The CDR3 spans 12 residues. V lost 4 bases and J lost 4; bases outside the gene matches: 3. DNA of the CDR3: TGCAGCGTTGGGACAGGATCAGAGACCCAGTACTTC. It specifies CSVGTGSETQYF.

This clone has just a few counts. This specimen includes other DNA sequences encoding the same CDR3. The chain employs TRBV7-6 and TRBJ1-6; D may be TRBD1 (5 bases). This CDR3 spans 14 amino acids. Germline CDR1 is SGHVS and CDR2 is FNYEAQ. Trimming cost V 2 bases and J 7 bases, with 9 bases left between them. The CDR3, as DNA: TGTGCCAGCAGCTTACAGGGTGGGAATTCACCCCTCCACTTT. This translates into CASSLQGGNSPLHF.

This rearrangement joins TRBV19 to TRBJ1-1; TRBD1 matches at 7 bases. The CDR3 contains 15 residues. After removal of 2 bases from V and 0 bases from J, the junction contained 3 bases not matched to a gene. Germline CDR1 and CDR2: LNHDA and SQIVND (reference sequence). The CDR3 is CASSIRGGMNTEAFF. The CDR3 bases are TGTGCCAGTAGTATACGAGGGGGCATGAACACTGAAGCTTTCTTT.

The chain uses TRBV6-6 and TRBJ2-7; the match to TRBD1 covers 7 bases. The CDR3 length is 14 residues. The germline V gene encodes CDR1 MNHNY and CDR2 SVGAGI (reference sequence). Trimming cost V 5 bases and J 4 bases; bases outside gene matches: 8. CDR3: CASSTTGELYEQYF. CDR3 sequence (DNA): TGTGCCAGCAGTACTACAGGGGAGCTTTACGAGCAGTACTTC.

V is TRBV19 and J is TRBJ1-4, with 9 positions matching TRBD1. The CDR3 has 15 amino acids. Germline CDR1 and CDR2: LNHDA and SQIVND (reference sequence). J gave up 6 bases and V 4 bases, and 6 bases lay outside the gene matches. CDR3 nucleotide sequence: TGTGCCAGTAGTAGGGGGGACAGGGTGGATGAAAAACTGTTTTTT. It codes for CASSRGDRVDEKLFF.

CDR3 in DNA: TGTGCCAGCAGTTACTCGCGGGTCGACGGGGAGCTGTTTTTT. Its translation: CASSYSRVDGELFF. The chain recombines TRBV6-6 with TRBJ2-2; tentative D call: TRBD2 (5 bases). V lost 0 bases and J lost 7, with 9 bases in between. The CDR3 covers 14 residues. Germline V gives CDR1 MNHNY, CDR2 SVGAGI (reference sequence).

The chain combines TRBV5-1 with TRBJ1-1; no definite D call. There are 15 residues in the CDR3. From germline, CDR1 is SGHRS and CDR2 YFSETQ. V lost 4 bases and J 0 bases, leaving 13 bases between the germline ends. The CDR3 region has the DNA TGCGCCAGCAGCCAGAGGTCTGCGGTGAACACTGAAGCTTTCTTT. It encodes CASSQRSAVNTEAFF.

The J gene is TRBJ1-4, the V gene TRBV5-1; D is possibly TRBD1 (5 bases). The V end lost 4 bases, the J end lost 0 bases, and 10 bases lay between the germline ends. Germline CDR1 and CDR2: SGHRS and YFSETQ. The CDR3 is 15 amino acids. Here the CDR3 DNA reads TGCGCCAGCAGCGCCCGACAGACAACTAATGAAAAACTGTTTTTT. Amino acid sequence: CASSARQTTNEKLFF.

This chain links TRBV5-6 with TRBJ1-2; possibly TRBD1 for D (6 bases). Germline V lookup: CDR1 SGHDT, CDR2 YYEEEE. The CDR3 consists of 14 residues. V lost 4 bases, J lost 1 base, and 11 bases lay in between. In nucleotides, the CDR3 is TGTGCCAGCAGCCTGACAGGACGTAACTATGGCTACACCTTC. Its protein is CASSLTGRNYGYTF.

The V gene is TRBV7-9, the J gene TRBJ1-1; 7 bases agree with TRBD1. The CDR3 covers 15 residues. CDR1 is SEHNR and CDR2 is FQNEAQ in the germline V gene (reference sequence). V dropped 3 bases and J dropped 1; count of bases not matched to a gene: 5. The DNA for the CDR3 is TGTGCCAGCAGCTTTCTGACAGGGCAGAACACTGAAGCTTTCTTT. Its protein is CASSFLTGQNTEAFF.

This clone was counted a single time. The chain employs TRBV7-8 and TRBJ2-1; 9 nucleotides align to TRBD2. The CDR3 is made up of 16 amino acids. The V gene's germline CDR1 is SGHVS and CDR2 FQNEAQ. J lost 2 bases, V lost 4 bases, and 6 bases had no gene match. The CDR3 reads CASSSGLASAYNEQFF. CDR3 DNA sequence: TGTGCCAGCAGCTCAGGACTAGCGTCTGCCTACAATGAGCAGTTCTTC. Full variable domain (outside the CDR3, taken from reference TRBV7-8 and TRBJ2-1): GAGVSQSPRYKVAKRGQDVALRCDPISGHVSLFWYQQALGQGPEFLTYFQNEAQLDKSGLPSDRFFAERPEGSVSTLKIQRTQQEDSAVYLCASSSGLASAYNEQFFGPGTRLTVL.

This clone was counted between two and nine times. The chain recombines TRBV30 with TRBJ2-1, with TRBD2 identical over 8 bases. This CDR3 has 13 residues. Germline-derived CDR1 and CDR2 are GTSNPN and SVGIG (reference sequence). V gave up 2 bases and J gave up 9 bases; unmatched junction bases: 6. CDR3 amino acids: CAWSLTGGFEQFF. The CDR3 region has the DNA TGTGCCTGGAGTTTGACGGGGGGGTTTGAGCAGTTCTTC.

This chain links TRBV2 with TRBJ2-7, with 8 bases that match TRBD1. The CDR3 consists of 14 residues. Germline lookup yields CDR1 SNHLY and CDR2 FYNNEI. V was pared by 2 bases and J by 4 bases, with 4 bases of the junction left unmatched. CDR3 protein: CASSEQGAGYEQYF. CDR3 in DNA: TGTGCCAGCAGTGAACAGGGGGCTGGGTACGAGCAGTACTTC.

J is TRBJ2-2 and V is TRBV30; 9 bases fit TRBD2. J lost 1 base, V lost 4 bases, and 10 bases had no gene match. The CDR3 is 17 amino acids. Per the germline V gene, CDR1 is GTSNPN and CDR2 is SVGIG (reference sequence). The CDR3 protein is CAWKGTSYRRNTGELFF. The CDR3 DNA is TGTGCCTGGAAAGGGACTAGCTATAGGAGGAACACCGGGGAGCTGTTTTTT.

The chain uses TRBV4-1 and TRBJ1-1; 7 nucleotides line up with TRBD1. CDR1 and CDR2 from the germline V gene are MGHRA and YSYEKL. V dropped 4 bases and J dropped 6; count of bases not matched to a gene: 5. The CDR3 contains 13 residues. In nucleotides, the CDR3 is TGCGCCAGCAGCCTTACAGGGGTCGCTGAAGCTTTCTTT. Translated, it gives CASSLTGVAEAFF.

The chain joins TRBV5-4 to TRBJ2-6, with D hard to call. With 0 bases removed from V and 0 bases from J, the gap between germline ends came to 7 bases. The germline V gene encodes CDR1 SGHNT and CDR2 YYREEE (reference sequence). The CDR3 covers 16 residues. The chain's CDR3 is CASSLGPNSGANVLTF. The CDR3 nucleotides read TGTGCCAGCAGCTTGGGTCCTAACTCTGGGGCCAACGTCCTGACTTTC.

This rearrangement joins TRBV29-1 to TRBJ2-3; D unresolved. The V end was cut by 4 bases, the J end by 0 bases, with 11 bases between. The CDR3 runs to 14 residues. Germline CDR1 SQVTM, CDR2 ANQGSEA. The CDR3 DNA reads TGCAGCGTTGGGCTCCTTACCAGCACAGATACGCAGTATTTT. Its translation is CSVGLLTSTDTQYF.

The CDR3 DNA reads TGTGCCAGCAGGGGGGGGGACGAAAAACTGTTTTTT. Protein product: CASRGGDEKLFF. The chain is built from TRBV7-6 and TRBJ1-4; possible D gene TRBD1, 5 bases. Germline CDR1 is SGHVS and CDR2 is FNYEAQ. Trimming removed 6 bases from V and 8 bases from J, with 10 bases in between. The CDR3 totals 12 residues.